This T cell receptor beta chain was found in a study of Ad26.COV2.S vaccination and SARS-CoV-2 variants. Treatment defined: 19 received Ad26.COV2.S at low or high dose, single or two shots; several received placebo; per-sample allocation not given. After the first vaccine or placebo injection, samples were drawn on day 63. Trimming shortened V by 6 bases and J by 10 bases, and 18 bases separated the two germline ends. The germline V gene encodes CDR1 SNHLY and CDR2 FYNNEI. The CDR3 is 13 amino acids. Produced via immunoSEQ multiplex PCR; TCRdb's table is partial and in-frame only. Altogether about 320,000 clones are present, around 81% being singletons, with the ten largest covering around 2%. This clone was seen a handful of times.

The receptor's source is a person between 18 and 65 years old who received the Ad26.COV2.S COVID-19 vaccine or a placebo. Sequences were derived from peripheral blood, sampled in a trial of Ad26.COV2.S vaccine versus placebo. The chain recombines TRBV2 with TRBJ1-2; perhaps TRBD1 as D (6 bases). In nucleotides, the CDR3 is TGTGCCAGCAGGCAAGGACAGATGCTTGACTACACCTTC. This codes for CASRQGQMLDYTF.